This T cell receptor (beta chain) was sequenced in a study of PD-1 blockade in classical Hodgkin lymphoma (dated by TCRdb to 2020 to 2022). With respect to the entire study: Nivolumab dosing was 3 mg/kg intravenously every 2 weeks, continuing until either disease progression or unacceptable toxicity. The study used CyTOF and TCR beta sequencing to define a peripheral blood immune signature of response to PD-1 blockade in classical Hodgkin lymphoma. The full study reports these points: Trial patients achieving complete response had baseline diversity similar to newly diagnosed patients, whereas partial responders and progressors had significantly lower diversity. Only a single clinical trial cohort was studied, and what caused the repertoire differences, possibly disease activity or prior therapy, remained undefined. Baseline TCR diversity was reported to be lower in newly diagnosed patients than in healthy donors and to be lower still in relapsed/refractory patients. Patients starting nivolumab less than 1 year after ASCT had lower diversity and were excluded from later analyses to avoid confounding by immune reconstitution. By C4D1, a significant rise was seen in CD4+ TCR diversity but not in CD8+ TCR diversity (p=0.0027 vs p=0.16), and the rise was most apparent among complete responders (p=0.02).

Genomic DNA was extracted with the Qiagen DNeasy kit from unsorted PBMCs and from negatively selected CD4+ and CD8+ fractions. TCR beta CDR3 regions were subjected to amplification by immunoSEQ multiplex PCR with primers that anneal to V and J segments. Amplification bias was minimized using a synthetic immune receptor repertoire, and residual bias was removed computationally after sequencing. Processing in the source paper ran as follows. Repertoire diversity was quantified as the Shannon entropy index using custom Python scripts. Unsorted, CD4+ and CD8+ repertoires were analyzed separately, except in combined analyses where CD4+ and CD8+ sequences were merged in silico. Clonal expansion was defined as at least a 2-fold frequency increase after treatment relative to C1D1, with a pseudocount of 0.5 for undetected baseline clones. Singleton clones were defined as clones with 0 or 1 copy at C1D1, and non-singleton clones were defined as clones with 2 or more copies. Clones expanded in unsorted samples were annotated as CD4+, CD8+ or unknown by matching protein sequences in sorted samples from the same patient. Wilcoxon tests on paired samples were used to test changes in diversity from C1D1 to C4D1. Drawn from immuneACCESS, this table holds only the in-frame rearrangements with V and J called that TCRdb kept. Clones are partly lost; checked studies trace under half to an unresolved V gene and leave the rest unexplained. V, J and clone size are taken as reported in that table, and D and trimming were inferred from the DNA itself. This sample has 45,000 to 55,000 clones in its table, and around 75% of those were observed once. Roughly 15% of the sample is held by the ten biggest clonotypes.

The intended sense of this specimen's time point label: cycle 2 day 1 (C2D1) of nivolumab. Every trial patient had relapsed after autologous stem cell transplantation, and cohorts A, B and C differed in prior brentuximab vedotin exposure. The trial cohort was composed of approximately 56 patients with relapsed/refractory classical Hodgkin lymphoma, for whom complete response, partial response or progressive disease was recorded as best overall response. Trial patients were treated with single-agent nivolumab in the multi-cohort phase II CheckMate 205 trial. An independent review committee assessed best overall response using the 2007 International Working Group response criteria. Trial PBMCs were obtained immediately prior to nivolumab initiation (C1D1) and on therapy at cycle 2 day 1 and cycle 4 day 1. Peripheral blood was collected in 8 mL Vacutainer Cell Preparation Tubes, from which PBMCs were isolated by centrifugation and then cryopreserved.

With regard to this clone: It has no known antigen specificity. Within one base of it there is no much larger clone, and no base qualities were kept.

Trimming takes 2 bases from V and 6 bases from J, and the germline ends sit 5 bases apart. Measured from the cysteine to the phenylalanine, the CDR3 is 12 residues long. Only CDR3 DNA remains: 36 bases, in frame from the first base. Taken from the germline V gene, the CDR1 and CDR2 loops are MGHDK and SYGVNS. The chain links TRBV25-1 with TRBJ1-5, with the D gene not clear enough to name. The TCR originated in a human donor with classical Hodgkin lymphoma. The source was peripheral blood mononuclear cells (PBMCs), collected before the second cycle of nivolumab. At the DNA level, the sequence is TGTGCCAGCAGTGAAGGAGGTCAGCCCCAGCATTTT. This gives the protein CASSEGGQPQHF.